The source of this TCR beta chain is a study of blood T cell repertoires in COVID-19 (dated by TCRdb to about 2020). Study-wide context: Samples covering the acute and convalescent phases of COVID-19 were provided by collaborators in the United States, Italy and Spain. Samples were obtained from the ongoing ImmuneRACE study (first 160 participants) and from approximately 1,200 subjects provided by 6 global collaborators. Subjects who had been exposed to COVID-19, were actively infected with it, or had recovered from it provided the deeply sampled blood TCRbeta repertoires that made up the dataset. Where available, HLA class I and class II types were obtained from metadata supplied by the sample provider rather than from assay-based typing. The repertoires were made available in a free public database intended to serve as a resource for research on the immune response to SARS-CoV-2. The sample metadata nearly always contained a de-identified subject ID, COVID-19 status, age in years and sex. The prospective study material was composed of cDNA or gDNA derived from T cells, B-cell-depleted T cells, or PBMCs.

The study at large found these results: The amount of clinical and demographic metadata varied by source and participant and was provided uncurated.

A second Seattle source provided samples from volunteer blood donors who had recovered from COVID-19. Whole blood was collected in K2EDTA tubes by collaborating institutions according to the institutions' own protocols. Collaborator samples were shipped for TCRbeta analysis as frozen whole blood, isolated PBMCs, or DNA extracted from either sample type. TCRbeta CDR3 regions were amplified from genomic DNA using the immunoSEQ Assay, a bias-controlled multiplex PCR. For the original study's pipeline: Within the assay, amplification of reference gene primers was used to estimate how many nucleated cells each sample contained. Sequence reads were collapsed and filtered to measure the absolute abundance of every unique TCRbeta CDR3 rearrangement. For each sample, productive Simpson clonality was calculated as the square root of Simpson's diversity index over productive rearrangements. TCRdb took this table from immuneACCESS and kept in-frame rearrangements with V and J called. Such tables lack part of the clones; where checked against another copy, unresolved V genes explain under half of the gap, and the rest is unexplained. From that table come the V and J calls and clone size; the DNA was used to work out D and trimming. The sample contains around 88,000 clones, 80% of them found a single time. Nearly 9% of the sample is taken by the ten largest.

As regards this clone: It lacks a known antigen. No much larger clonotype is one base removed from it; base qualities were not supplied.

V drops 2 bases and J drops 0 bases, leaving 11 bases in between. The CDR3 numbers 16 residues from cysteine through phenylalanine. CDR3 DNA is the only sequence kept; it has 48 bases, read in frame from the first base. According to the germline V gene (reference sequence), CDR1 reads SGHAT and CDR2 reads FQDESV. This chain joins TRBV11-1 to TRBJ1-3; the D segment cannot be called with confidence. The source material was peripheral blood. The TCR was taken from a man over 45 who had recovered from COVID-19. The DNA reads TGTGCCAGCAGCTTAACTTCCGGGATCTCTGGAAACACCATATATTTT. Translation gives CASSLTSGISGNTIYF.